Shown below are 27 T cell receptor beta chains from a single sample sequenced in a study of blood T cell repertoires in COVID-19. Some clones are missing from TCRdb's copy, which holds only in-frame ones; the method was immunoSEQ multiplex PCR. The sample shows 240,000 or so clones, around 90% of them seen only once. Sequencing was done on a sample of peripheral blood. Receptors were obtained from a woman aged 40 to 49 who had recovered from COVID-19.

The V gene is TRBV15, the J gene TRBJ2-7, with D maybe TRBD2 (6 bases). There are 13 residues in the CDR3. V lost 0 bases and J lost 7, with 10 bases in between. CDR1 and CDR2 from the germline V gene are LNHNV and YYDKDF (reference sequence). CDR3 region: CATSRDRAGEQYV. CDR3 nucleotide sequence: TGTGCCACCAGCAGAGATCGGGCGGGGGAGCAGTACGTC.

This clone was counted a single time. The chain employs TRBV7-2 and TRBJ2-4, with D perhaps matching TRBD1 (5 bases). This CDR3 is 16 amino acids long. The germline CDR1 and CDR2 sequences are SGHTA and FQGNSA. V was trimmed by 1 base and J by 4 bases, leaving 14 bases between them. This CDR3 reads CASSLVGAPIKNIQYF. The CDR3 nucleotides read TGTGCCAGCAGCTTAGTTGGGGCGCCGATTAAAAACATTCAGTACTTC.

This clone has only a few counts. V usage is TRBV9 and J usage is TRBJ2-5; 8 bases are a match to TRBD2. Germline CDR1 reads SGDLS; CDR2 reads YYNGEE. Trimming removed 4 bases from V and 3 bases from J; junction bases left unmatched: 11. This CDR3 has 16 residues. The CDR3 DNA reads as TGTGCCAGCAGCACCCTCGGGGGAGCGGGGGAAGAGACCCAGTACTTC. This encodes CASSTLGGAGEETQYF.

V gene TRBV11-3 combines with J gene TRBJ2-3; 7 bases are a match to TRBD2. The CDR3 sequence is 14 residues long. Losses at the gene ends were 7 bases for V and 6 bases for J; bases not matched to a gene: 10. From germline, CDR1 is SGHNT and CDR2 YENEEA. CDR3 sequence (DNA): TGTGCCAGCACGTCGGGCGGGAGTGGGGATACGCAGTATTTT. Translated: CASTSGGSGDTQYF.

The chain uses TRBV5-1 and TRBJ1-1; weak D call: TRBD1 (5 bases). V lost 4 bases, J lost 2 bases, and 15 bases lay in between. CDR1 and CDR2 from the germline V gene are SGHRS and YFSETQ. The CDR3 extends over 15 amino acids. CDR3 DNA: TGCGCCAGCAGCCCGGAGGGACTGCCCAACACTGAAGCTTTCTTT. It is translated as CASSPEGLPNTEAFF.

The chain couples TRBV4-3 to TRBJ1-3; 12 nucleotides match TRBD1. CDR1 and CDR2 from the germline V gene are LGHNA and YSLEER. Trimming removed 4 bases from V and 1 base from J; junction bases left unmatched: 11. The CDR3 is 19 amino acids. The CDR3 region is CASSPHGTGGAESGNTIYF. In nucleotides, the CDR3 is TGCGCCAGCAGCCCCCATGGGACAGGGGGCGCGGAGTCTGGAAACACCATATATTTT.

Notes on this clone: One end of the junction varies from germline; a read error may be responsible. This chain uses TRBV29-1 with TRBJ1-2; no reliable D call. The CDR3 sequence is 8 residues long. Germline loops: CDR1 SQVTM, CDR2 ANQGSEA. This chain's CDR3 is CSAHPPNF. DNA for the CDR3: TGCAGCGCCCATCCCCCCAACTTC.

DNA for the CDR3: TGCAGCGGGCTAGCGGGAGGGCCCCGTGAGCAGTTCTTC. Its protein product is CSGLAGGPREQFF. This sequence joins TRBV29-1 and TRBJ2-1; 12 bases are shared with TRBD2. This CDR3 contains 13 residues. V was clipped by 7 bases and J by 9 bases; unmatched bases: 7. Per germline, CDR1 SQVTM and CDR2 ANQGSEA.

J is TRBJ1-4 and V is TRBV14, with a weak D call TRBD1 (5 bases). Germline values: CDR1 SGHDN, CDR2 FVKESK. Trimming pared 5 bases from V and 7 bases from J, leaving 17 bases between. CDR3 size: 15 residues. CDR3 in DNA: TGTGCCAGCAGCGCCCTACGATCGGGGGGTGAAAAACTGTTTTTT. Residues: CASSALRSGGEKLFF.

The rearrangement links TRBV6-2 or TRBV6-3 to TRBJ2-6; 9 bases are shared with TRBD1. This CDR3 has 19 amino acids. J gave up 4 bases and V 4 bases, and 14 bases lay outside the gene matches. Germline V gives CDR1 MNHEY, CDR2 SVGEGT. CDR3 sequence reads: CASSFPSQGAYTGANVLTF. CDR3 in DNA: TGTGCCAGCAGTTTTCCCTCACAGGGGGCGTATACCGGGGCCAACGTCCTGACTTTC.

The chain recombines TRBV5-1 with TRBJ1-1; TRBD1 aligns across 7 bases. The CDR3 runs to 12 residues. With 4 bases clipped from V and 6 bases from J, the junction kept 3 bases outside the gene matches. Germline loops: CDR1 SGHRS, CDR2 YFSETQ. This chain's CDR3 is CASSQGGAEAFF. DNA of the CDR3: TGCGCCAGCAGCCAAGGGGGCGCTGAAGCTTTCTTT.

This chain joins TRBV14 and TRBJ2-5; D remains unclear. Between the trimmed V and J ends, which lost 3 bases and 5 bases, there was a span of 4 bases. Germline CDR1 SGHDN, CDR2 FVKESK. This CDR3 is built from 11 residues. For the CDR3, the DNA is TGTGCCAGCAGCCACTCGGAGACCCAGTACTTC. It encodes CASSHSETQYF.

CDR3 region: CASSLGRHTDTQYF. Here the CDR3 DNA reads TGTGCCAGCAGCTTGGGCAGGCACACAGATACGCAGTATTTT. The chain is built from TRBV11-1 and TRBJ2-3, with no clear D. CDR1 SGHAT and CDR2 FQDESV come from the germline V gene (reference sequence). V lost 3 bases to trimming and J lost 2 bases, with 9 bases between them. The CDR3 runs to 14 residues.

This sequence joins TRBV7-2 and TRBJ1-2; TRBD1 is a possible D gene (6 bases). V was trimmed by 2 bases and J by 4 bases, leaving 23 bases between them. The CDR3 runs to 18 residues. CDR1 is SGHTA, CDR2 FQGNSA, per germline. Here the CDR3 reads CASSLPQAARGIPYGYTF. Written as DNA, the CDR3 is TGTGCCAGCAGCTTACCCCAGGCTGCTAGGGGGATACCCTATGGCTACACCTTC.

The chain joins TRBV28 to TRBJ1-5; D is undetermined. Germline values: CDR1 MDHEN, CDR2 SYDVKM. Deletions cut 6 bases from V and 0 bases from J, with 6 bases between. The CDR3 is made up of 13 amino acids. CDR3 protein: CASSGDSNQPQHF. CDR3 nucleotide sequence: TGTGCCAGCAGCGGGGATAGCAATCAGCCCCAGCATTTT.

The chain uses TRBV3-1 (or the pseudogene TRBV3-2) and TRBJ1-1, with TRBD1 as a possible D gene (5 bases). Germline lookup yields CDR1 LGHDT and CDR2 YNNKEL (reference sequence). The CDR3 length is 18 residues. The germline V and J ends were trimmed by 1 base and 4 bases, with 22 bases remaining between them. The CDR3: CASSQGGGSRGVGTEAFF. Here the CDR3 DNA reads TGTGCCAGCAGCCAAGGGGGGGGGAGCAGAGGTGTCGGCACTGAAGCTTTCTTT.

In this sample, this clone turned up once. The DNA for the CDR3 is TGTGCCAGCAGCTTTTGGGGCAGCCTAAATACGCCCTACAATGAGCAGTTCTTC. This translates into CASSFWGSLNTPYNEQFF. The rearrangement joins TRBV3-1 (or the pseudogene TRBV3-2) to TRBJ2-1, with a weak D call TRBD1 (5 bases). Germline values: CDR1 LGHDT, CDR2 YNNKEL (reference sequence). Trimming removed 5 bases from V and 2 bases from J, with 22 bases in between. This CDR3 has 18 residues.

Here the CDR3 reads CASSLDAGEQFF. CDR3 nucleotides: TGTGCCAGCAGCTTAGATGCGGGTGAGCAGTTCTTC. J is TRBJ2-1 and V is TRBV11-3; D possibly corresponds to TRBD2 (5 bases). CDR3 length: 12 amino acids. The germline V gene encodes CDR1 SGHNT and CDR2 YENEEA. V was shortened by 0 bases and J by 9 bases, with 6 bases between the two germline ends.

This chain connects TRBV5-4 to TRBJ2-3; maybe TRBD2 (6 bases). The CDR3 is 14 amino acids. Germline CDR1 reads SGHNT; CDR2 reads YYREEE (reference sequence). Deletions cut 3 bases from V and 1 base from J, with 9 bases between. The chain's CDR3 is CASSWGVRTDTQYF. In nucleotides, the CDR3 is TGTGCCAGCAGCTGGGGGGTGCGCACAGATACGCAGTATTTT.

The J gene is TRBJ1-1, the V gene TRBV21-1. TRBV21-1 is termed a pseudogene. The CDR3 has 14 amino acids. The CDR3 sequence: CASIQCGGRPEAFF. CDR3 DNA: TGTGCCAGCATCCAGTGCGGGGGGAGGCCTGAAGCTTTCTTT.

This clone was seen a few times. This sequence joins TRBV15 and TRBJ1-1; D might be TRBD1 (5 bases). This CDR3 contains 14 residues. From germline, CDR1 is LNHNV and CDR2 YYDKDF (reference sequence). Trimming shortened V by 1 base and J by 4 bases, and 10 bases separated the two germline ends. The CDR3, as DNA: TGTGCCACCAGCAGAGGACGGCAGGGCACTGAAGCTTTCTTT. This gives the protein CATSRGRQGTEAFF.

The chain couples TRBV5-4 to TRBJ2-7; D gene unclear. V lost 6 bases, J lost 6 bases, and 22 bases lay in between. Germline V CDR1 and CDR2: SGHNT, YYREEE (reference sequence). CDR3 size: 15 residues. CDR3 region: CASTPPGSPKVEQYF. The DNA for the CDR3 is TGTGCCAGCACCCCTCCCGGGTCCCCAAAGGTCGAGCAGTACTTC.

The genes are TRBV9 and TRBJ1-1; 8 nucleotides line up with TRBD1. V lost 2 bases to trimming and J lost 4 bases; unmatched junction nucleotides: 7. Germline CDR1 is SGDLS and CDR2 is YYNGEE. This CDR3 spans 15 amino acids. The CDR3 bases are TGTGCCAGCAGCGTGGCCAGGACAGGGACCACTGAAGCTTTCTTT. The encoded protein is CASSVARTGTTEAFF.

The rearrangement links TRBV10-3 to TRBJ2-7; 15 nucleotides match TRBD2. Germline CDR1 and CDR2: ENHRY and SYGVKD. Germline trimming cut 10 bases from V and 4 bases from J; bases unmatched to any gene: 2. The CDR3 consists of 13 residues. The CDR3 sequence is CATGTSGRYEQYF. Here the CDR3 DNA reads TGTGCCACCGGGACTAGCGGGAGGTACGAGCAGTACTTC.

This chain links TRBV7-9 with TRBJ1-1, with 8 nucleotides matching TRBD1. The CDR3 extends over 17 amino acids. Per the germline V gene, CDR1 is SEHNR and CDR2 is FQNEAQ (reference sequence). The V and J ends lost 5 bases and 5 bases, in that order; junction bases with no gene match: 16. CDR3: CASSLEQGEMGRTEAFF. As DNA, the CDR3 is TGTGCCAGCAGCCTAGAACAGGGGGAGATGGGACGAACTGAAGCTTTCTTT.

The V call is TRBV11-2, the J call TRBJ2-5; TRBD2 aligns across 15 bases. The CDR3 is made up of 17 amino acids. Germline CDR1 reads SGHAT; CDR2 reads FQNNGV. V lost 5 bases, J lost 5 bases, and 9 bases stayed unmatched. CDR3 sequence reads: CASSPRTSGRAVETQYF. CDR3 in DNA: TGTGCCAGCAGCCCCCGGACTAGCGGGAGGGCCGTGGAGACCCAGTACTTC.

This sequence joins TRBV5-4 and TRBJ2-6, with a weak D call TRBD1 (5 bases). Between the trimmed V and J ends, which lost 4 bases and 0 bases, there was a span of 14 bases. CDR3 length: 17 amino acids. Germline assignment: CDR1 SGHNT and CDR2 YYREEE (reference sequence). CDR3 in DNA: TGTGCCAGCAGCCCAGGGCACCCTCGCTCTGGGGCCAACGTCCTGACTTTC. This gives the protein CASSPGHPRSGANVLTF.